Following are 16 T cell receptor beta chains from one sample sequenced in a study of Ad26.COV2.S vaccination and SARS-CoV-2 variants. Specified treatment: some 19 received Ad26.COV2.S at low or high dose, single or two shots; about 5 received placebo; per-sample allocation not given. It was on day 63 after the first vaccine or placebo injection that samples were taken. Repertoires were generated with immunoSEQ multiplex PCR, while TCRdb's copy carries only in-frame clones and drops some. Of over 250,000 clones in the sample, roughly 86% are singletons; the top ten hold about 3.6%. Sequencing used peripheral blood, obtained in a trial of Ad26.COV2.S vaccine versus placebo. Source of these receptors: a person aged 18-60 years who received the Ad26.COV2.S COVID-19 vaccine or a placebo.

Details on this clone: Other DNA variants within this sample encode the same CDR3. V and J are TRBV3-1 (or the pseudogene TRBV3-2) and TRBJ2-7; no reliable D call. The CDR3 runs 13 residues. The germline gives CDR1 LGHDT, CDR2 YNNKEL (reference sequence). The germline V and J ends were trimmed by 0 bases and 2 bases, with 5 bases remaining between them. The CDR3 loop reads CASSQDGPYEQYF. Here the CDR3 DNA reads TGTGCCAGCAGCCAAGACGGACCCTACGAGCAGTACTTC.

The genes are TRBV4-1 and TRBJ1-5, with a weak D call TRBD1 (6 bases). V lost 6 bases and J 3 bases, leaving 12 bases between the germline ends. Per germline, CDR1 MGHRA and CDR2 YSYEKL. CDR3 length: 14 amino acids. This chain's CDR3 is CASSQNRDNQPQHF. CDR3 sequence (DNA): TGCGCCAGCAGTCAAAACAGGGACAATCAGCCCCAGCATTTT.

This chain connects TRBV6-5 to TRBJ2-6, with D unclear. Germline lookup yields CDR1 MNHEY and CDR2 SVGAGI. The length of the CDR3 is 14 residues. The V end lost 2 bases, the J end lost 4 bases, and 6 bases lay between the germline ends. The CDR3 region is CASSYVTGANVLTF. As DNA, the CDR3 is TGTGCCAGCAGTTACGTTACGGGGGCCAACGTCCTGACTTTC.

The V call is TRBV28, the J call TRBJ2-7, with TRBD2 matching 11 bases. The germline V gene has CDR1 MDHEN and CDR2 SYDVKM. There are 15 residues in the CDR3. V lost 2 bases to trimming and J lost 4 bases; unmatched junction nucleotides: 4. For the CDR3, the DNA is TGTGCCAGCAGTTTAAATAGCGGGGGGGCGTACGAGCAGTACTTC. Translation gives CASSLNSGGAYEQYF.

The chain uses TRBV18 and TRBJ2-3; 8 nucleotides agree with TRBD1. Unmatched junction bases numbered 4, after V lost 4 bases and J lost 4 bases. CDR1 KGHSH and CDR2 LQKENI come from the germline V gene. The CDR3 is made up of 14 amino acids. The CDR3 DNA sequence: TGTGCCAGCTCACTACTACAGGGGGCAGATACGCAGTATTTT. Amino acid sequence: CASSLLQGADTQYF.

The V and J genes are TRBV3-1 (or the pseudogene TRBV3-2) and TRBJ1-6, with unresolved D. The V end was cut by 8 bases, the J end by 10 bases, with 12 bases between. The CDR3 consists of 12 residues. Germline V gives CDR1 LGHDT, CDR2 YNNKEL (reference sequence). The CDR3 loop reads CASDDGCSPLHF. The CDR3 bases are TGTGCCAGCGATGACGGTTGCTCACCCCTCCACTTT.

As DNA, the CDR3 is TGCAGCTCAGAAGGACAGGGGGGCTCCTACGAGCAGTACTTC. Protein: CSSEGQGGSYEQYF. The J gene is TRBJ2-7, the V gene TRBV29-1, with 10 bases that match TRBD1. Germline V gene sequence: CDR1 SQVTM, CDR2 ANQGSEA. Germline trimming cut 8 bases from V and 0 bases from J; bases unmatched to any gene: 7. The CDR3 runs to 14 residues.

The V gene is TRBV18, the J gene TRBJ1-1, with D perhaps TRBD1 (6 bases). Deletions cut 4 bases from V and 0 bases from J, with 18 bases between. CDR1 and CDR2 (germline): KGHSH, LQKENI. This CDR3 has 17 amino acids. CDR3 bases: TGTGCCAGCTCACTACACGATCCAGGGGTGGTGAACACTGAAGCTTTCTTT. This encodes CASSLHDPGVVNTEAFF.

In the case of this clone: This specimen includes other DNA sequences encoding the same CDR3. The rearrangement uses TRBV7-2 and TRBJ1-4; TRBD1 agrees at 9 bases. The CDR3 sequence is 14 residues long. Germline V CDR1 and CDR2: SGHTA, FQGNSA. J was trimmed by 8 bases and V by 5 bases; bases with no gene match: 6. CDR3 DNA sequence: TGTGCCAGCAGCCTGGACAGGGGAAACGAAAAACTGTTTTTT. It codes for CASSLDRGNEKLFF. Filled out from reference TRBV7-2 and TRBJ1-4, the complete variable domain reads GAGVSQSPSNKVTEKGKDVELRCDPISGHTALYWYRQSLGQGLEFLIYFQGNSAPDKSGLPSDRFSAERTGGSVSTLTIQRTQQEDSAVYLCASSLDRGNEKLFFGSGTQLSVL.

J is TRBJ1-4 and V is TRBV18; D not certain. In germline, CDR1 is KGHSH, CDR2 LQKENI. The CDR3 totals 13 residues. Trimming cost V 0 bases and J 2 bases, with 1 base left between them. CDR3 DNA: TGTGCCAGCTCACCACCGACTAATGAAAAACTGTTTTTT. Protein sequence: CASSPPTNEKLFF.

This clone was counted ten times or more. V usage is TRBV6-6 and J usage is TRBJ1-5, with D possibly matching TRBD1 (5 bases). Germline CDR1 reads MNHNY; CDR2 reads SVGAGI (reference sequence). Trimming shortened V by 3 bases and J by 4 bases, and 10 bases separated the two germline ends. The CDR3 is 14 residues long. The CDR3 nucleotides are TGTGCCAGCAGTTATGTGGGGGAAAATCAGCCCCAGCATTTT. Protein product: CASSYVGENQPQHF.

This clone is labeled medium-sized (0.01 to 0.1%). V and J are TRBV5-1 and TRBJ1-2, with a possible D match to TRBD1 (5 bases). The ends were cut back, 1 base at V and 8 bases at J, with 15 bases in the middle. The CDR3 sequence is 14 residues long. Germline V gene lookup returns CDR1 SGHRS and CDR2 YFSETQ. As DNA, the CDR3 is TGCGCCAGCAGCTTGAGCGGGGGACGCGGCGGCTACACCTTC. Its translation is CASSLSGGRGGYTF.

This clone was recorded a few times. This chain joins TRBV5-1 and TRBJ2-3, with D tentatively TRBD2 (7 bases). This CDR3 is 15 amino acids long. V was trimmed by 1 base and J by 7 bases, leaving 16 bases between them. In germline, CDR1 is SGHRS, CDR2 YFSETQ. The CDR3 spells CASSLSSGGLNTQYF. In DNA form, the CDR3 reads TGCGCCAGCAGCTTGTCGTCGGGGGGCCTGAATACGCAGTATTTT.

The chain is built from TRBV30 and TRBJ2-7; 7 positions agree with TRBD1. The CDR3 is 13 amino acids. Germline lookup yields CDR1 GTSNPN and CDR2 SVGIG (reference sequence). V dropped 3 bases and J dropped 3; count of bases not matched to a gene: 5. Written as DNA, the CDR3 is TGTGCCTGGAGCGGGACAGTTAACTACGAGCAGTACTTC. This translates into CAWSGTVNYEQYF.

The chain recombines TRBV7-2 with TRBJ2-1; 14 bases are shared with TRBD2. The CDR3 is made up of 16 amino acids. Germline V CDR1 and CDR2: SGHTA, FQGNSA. V gave up 2 bases and J gave up 10 bases; unmatched junction bases: 7. This chain's CDR3 is CASSLPGTSGRNEQFF. In DNA form, the CDR3 reads TGTGCCAGCAGCTTACCCGGGACTAGCGGGAGAAACGAGCAGTTCTTC.

The gene calls are TRBV13 and TRBJ2-7; D uncertain. Trimming shortened V by 1 base and J by 1 base, and 14 bases separated the two germline ends. Germline V CDR1 and CDR2: PRHDT, FYEKMQ (reference sequence). CDR3 size: 16 residues. CDR3 sequence: CASSLDRGGRSYEQYF. The DNA of the CDR3 is TGTGCCAGCAGCTTAGACCGCGGCGGCAGATCCTACGAGCAGTACTTC.